The rows below give T cell receptor beta chains drawn from one sample of a study of PD-L1 blockade in urothelial cancer. Using immunoSEQ multiplex PCR, the repertoire was profiled, and TCRdb retains in-frame clones only, with some absent. The table lists roughly 45,000 clones, around nine tenths of them singletons. This sample comprised PBMCs, obtained around atezolizumab (anti-PD-L1) treatment. The receptors here all came from a woman aged 55-70 years with urothelial cancer. The CDR3 runs from the conserved cysteine through the conserved F or W. A D gene is named only where the DNA matches it firmly. For some rows the clone size is stated as once, few or many, or as a class when expanded; others skip it.

D gene: TRBD1
J gene: TRBJ1-1
clone size: -
V gene: TRBV5-3
CDR3 protein: CARSPRPPGQGGVFTEAFF
CDR3 DNA: TGTGCCAGAAGCCCTCGGCCCCCGGGACAGGGGGGCGTATTCACTGAAGCTTTCTTT

D gene: -
J gene: TRBJ2-5
clone size: -
V gene: TRBV5-6
CDR3 protein: CASSLAGKETQYF
CDR3 DNA: TGTGCCAGCAGCTTGGCCGGGAAAGAGACCCAGTACTTC

D gene: TRBD1
J gene: TRBJ2-7
clone size: -
V gene: TRBV11-2
CDR3 protein: CASSSNRDSTYEQYF
CDR3 DNA: TGTGCCAGCAGCTCGAACCGGGACAGCACCTACGAGCAGTACTTC

D gene: TRBD2
J gene: TRBJ2-2
clone size: -
V gene: TRBV19
CDR3 protein: CASSIFRTSGSGTGELFF
CDR3 DNA: TGTGCCAGTAGTATTTTTAGGACTAGCGGGAGCGGTACCGGGGAGCTGTTTTTT

D gene: TRBD2
J gene: TRBJ2-2
clone size: -
V gene: TRBV6-6
CDR3 protein: CASSLREMGNTGELFF
CDR3 DNA: TGTGCCAGCAGTCTGCGGGAGATGGGCAACACCGGGGAGCTGTTTTTT

D gene: TRBD2
J gene: TRBJ2-3
clone size: -
V gene: TRBV9
CDR3 protein: CASSVVSSGAQHTQYF
CDR3 DNA: TGTGCCAGCAGCGTAGTATCGAGCGGGGCCCAACATACGCAGTATTTT

D gene: -
J gene: TRBJ2-3
clone size: -
V gene: TRBV29-1
CDR3 protein: CSVETGTDTQYF
CDR3 DNA: TGCAGCGTTGAAACAGGGACAGATACGCAGTATTTT

D gene: -
J gene: TRBJ1-2
clone size: -
V gene: TRBV11-2
CDR3 protein: CASSSDSLYGYTF
CDR3 DNA: TGTGCCAGCAGCTCGGACAGTTTATATGGCTACACCTTC

D gene: -
J gene: TRBJ1-3
clone size: -
V gene: TRBV9
CDR3 protein: CASSLTGTGNTIYF
CDR3 DNA: TGTGCCAGCAGCCTCACAGGGACTGGAAACACCATATATTTT

D gene: -
J gene: TRBJ2-5
clone size: -
V gene: TRBV28
CDR3 protein: CASRVGGNVETQYF
CDR3 DNA: TGTGCCAGCAGGGTTGGCGGGAACGTAGAGACCCAGTACTTC

D gene: TRBD1
J gene: TRBJ2-7
clone size: -
V gene: TRBV10-2
CDR3 protein: CASSESRQGGYEQYF
CDR3 DNA: TGCGCCAGCAGTGAGTCGAGACAGGGGGGATACGAGCAGTACTTC

D gene: TRBD1
J gene: TRBJ1-6
clone size: -
V gene: TRBV27
CDR3 protein: CASTRRGTGSSPLHF
CDR3 DNA: TGTGCCAGCACCAGGAGGGGGACAGGGTCTTCACCCCTCCACTTT

D gene: TRBD1
J gene: TRBJ1-2
clone size: -
V gene: TRBV6-1
CDR3 protein: CASSGVRTGITYGYTF
CDR3 DNA: TGTGCCAGCAGTGGGGTACGGACAGGGATTACCTATGGCTACACCTTC

D gene: -
J gene: TRBJ2-2
clone size: -
V gene: TRBV7-2
CDR3 protein: CASSRSGPPNTGELFF
CDR3 DNA: TGTGCCAGCAGCAGGAGCGGGCCCCCGAACACCGGGGAGCTGTTTTTT

D gene: TRBD2
J gene: TRBJ2-1
clone size: once
V gene: TRBV7-9
CDR3 protein: CASRRGGAFDEQFF
CDR3 DNA: TGTGCCAGCAGACGGGGGGGCGCATTTGATGAGCAGTTCTTC

D gene: TRBD1
J gene: TRBJ1-1
clone size: -
V gene: TRBV5-1
CDR3 protein: CASSWDRGGTEAFF
CDR3 DNA: TGCGCCAGCAGCTGGGACAGGGGCGGCACTGAAGCTTTCTTT

D gene: TRBD1
J gene: TRBJ2-1
clone size: -
V gene: TRBV20-1
CDR3 protein: CRPGTGSEQFF
CDR3 DNA: TGCAGGCCCGGGACAGGTAGTGAGCAGTTCTTC

D gene: -
J gene: TRBJ2-3
clone size: -
V gene: TRBV18
CDR3 protein: CASSRDQTSTDTQYF
CDR3 DNA: TGTGCCAGCTCTCGAGATCAGACTAGCACAGATACGCAGTATTTT

D gene: TRBD2
J gene: TRBJ2-7
clone size: few
V gene: TRBV7-2
CDR3 protein: CASSNSGRLYEQYF
CDR3 DNA: TGTGCCAGCAGCAATAGCGGGAGACTCTACGAGCAGTACTTC

D gene: -
J gene: TRBJ1-2
clone size: -
V gene: TRBV7-2
CDR3 protein: CASSLIRGSNYGYTF
CDR3 DNA: TGTGCCAGCAGCTTAATCCGGGGTTCTAACTATGGCTACACCTTC

D gene: TRBD2
J gene: TRBJ2-7
clone size: -
V gene: TRBV7-2
CDR3 protein: CASSRPRGLAGGYYEQYF
CDR3 DNA: TGTGCCAGCAGCCGACCCCGGGGACTAGCGGGAGGGTACTACGAGCAGTACTTC

D gene: -
J gene: TRBJ2-7
clone size: once
V gene: TRBV14
CDR3 protein: CASSQGRGRGEQYF
CDR3 DNA: TGTGCCAGCAGCCAAGGAAGGGGGAGGGGCGAGCAGTACTTC

D gene: TRBD1
J gene: TRBJ1-1
clone size: -
V gene: TRBV5-4
CDR3 protein: CASSFSATGGTEAFF
CDR3 DNA: TGTGCCAGCAGCTTCTCCGCGACAGGGGGCACTGAAGCTTTCTTT

D gene: -
J gene: TRBJ2-3
clone size: -
V gene: TRBV5-6
CDR3 protein: CASSYTTDTQYF
CDR3 DNA: TGTGCCAGCAGCTACACCACAGATACGCAGTATTTT

D gene: -
J gene: TRBJ1-1
clone size: -
V gene: TRBV5-1
CDR3 protein: CASRPAGPANTEAFF
CDR3 DNA: TGCGCCAGCAGACCGGCGGGGCCAGCCAACACTGAAGCTTTCTTT

D gene: TRBD1
J gene: TRBJ2-2
clone size: -
V gene: TRBV7-6
CDR3 protein: CASSLRPGQGGGELFF
CDR3 DNA: TGTGCCAGCAGCTTACGCCCGGGACAGGGAGGCGGGGAGCTGTTTTTT

D gene: -
J gene: TRBJ2-7
clone size: -
V gene: TRBV11-2
CDR3 protein: CASSRIQGSYEQYF
CDR3 DNA: TGTGCCAGCAGCCGAATCCAGGGGTCCTACGAGCAGTACTTC

D gene: -
J gene: TRBJ1-2
clone size: -
V gene: TRBV7-2
CDR3 protein: CASSLGNRAFHGYTF
CDR3 DNA: TGTGCCAGCAGCTTAGGGAACAGGGCCTTTCATGGCTACACCTTC

D gene: TRBD2
J gene: TRBJ2-1
clone size: once
V gene: TRBV29-1
CDR3 protein: CSVARTSGSLSGNEQFF
CDR3 DNA: TGCAGCGTAGCACGGACTAGCGGGAGTCTCAGCGGTAATGAGCAGTTCTTC

D gene: -
J gene: TRBJ1-4
clone size: -
V gene: TRBV7-9
CDR3 protein: CASSLLTDYEKLFF
CDR3 DNA: TGTGCCAGCAGCTTGCTGACGGACTACGAAAAACTGTTTTTT

D gene: -
J gene: TRBJ2-3
clone size: few
V gene: TRBV9
CDR3 protein: CASSVEGADHSTDTQYF
CDR3 DNA: TGTGCCAGCAGCGTAGAGGGAGCGGACCATAGCACAGATACGCAGTATTTT

D gene: -
J gene: TRBJ1-1
clone size: -
V gene: TRBV7-2
CDR3 protein: CASSGSPPVRRAFF
CDR3 DNA: TGTGCCAGCAGCGGAAGTCCGCCAGTGCGGCGAGCTTTCTTT

D gene: -
J gene: TRBJ1-2
clone size: -
V gene: TRBV7-8
CDR3 protein: CASSPPGGDYGYTF
CDR3 DNA: TGTGCCAGCAGCCCCCCCGGCGGGGATTATGGCTACACCTTC

D gene: TRBD1
J gene: TRBJ2-1
clone size: once
V gene: TRBV7-2
CDR3 protein: CASSSGQNPRAFF
CDR3 DNA: TGTGCCAGCAGCTCGGGACAGAATCCCAGGGCGTTCTTC

D gene: -
J gene: TRBJ2-5
clone size: -
V gene: TRBV5-6
CDR3 protein: CASSLLQGWAAQYF
CDR3 DNA: TGTGCCAGCAGCTTGTTGCAGGGCTGGGCGGCCCAGTACTTC